This T cell receptor (beta chain) appears in the sequencing data of a study of cytomegalovirus exposure and HLA in healthy donors. Study-level results: As confirmed in vitro, a few CMV-associated chains were specific for CMV antigens. Most TCR sequences proved rare, with some public TCRs found in many donors. Associated with cytomegalovirus, according to the listing, were 150 to 200 TCR beta chains.

CDR3 length: 16 residues. CDR1 is SNHLY and CDR2 is FYNNEI in the germline V gene. J lost 0 bases, V lost 0 bases, and 1 base had no gene match. Produced via immunoSEQ multiplex PCR; TCRdb's table is partial and in-frame only. The sample has around 60,000 clones, just over 90% seen once. Concerning this clone itself: What it binds is not known.

This TCR was sampled from a woman under 30 in good health and CMV-seronegative. Input material: PBMCs. The gene calls are TRBV2 and TRBJ2-1; 8 bases are shared with TRBD2. The CDR3 DNA sequence: TGTGCCAGCAGTGAAGCCCTAGCGGGCTCCTACAATGAGCAGTTCTTC. It yields the protein CASSEALAGSYNEQFF.